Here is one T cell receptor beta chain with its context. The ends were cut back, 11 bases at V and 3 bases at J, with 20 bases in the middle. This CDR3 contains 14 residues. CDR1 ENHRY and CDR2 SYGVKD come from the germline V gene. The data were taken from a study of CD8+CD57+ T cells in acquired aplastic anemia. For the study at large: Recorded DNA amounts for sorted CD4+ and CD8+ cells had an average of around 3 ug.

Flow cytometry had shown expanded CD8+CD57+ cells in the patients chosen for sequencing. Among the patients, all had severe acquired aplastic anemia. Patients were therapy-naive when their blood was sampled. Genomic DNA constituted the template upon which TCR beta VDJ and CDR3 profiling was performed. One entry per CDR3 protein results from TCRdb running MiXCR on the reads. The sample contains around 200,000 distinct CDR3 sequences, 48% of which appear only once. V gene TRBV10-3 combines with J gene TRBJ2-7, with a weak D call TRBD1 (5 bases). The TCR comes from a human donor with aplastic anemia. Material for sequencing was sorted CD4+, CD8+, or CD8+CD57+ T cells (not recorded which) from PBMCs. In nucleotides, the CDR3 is TGTGCCTCCATGGTCGGGCAGGGATTCTACGAGCAGTACTTC. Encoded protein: CASMVGQGFYEQYF.